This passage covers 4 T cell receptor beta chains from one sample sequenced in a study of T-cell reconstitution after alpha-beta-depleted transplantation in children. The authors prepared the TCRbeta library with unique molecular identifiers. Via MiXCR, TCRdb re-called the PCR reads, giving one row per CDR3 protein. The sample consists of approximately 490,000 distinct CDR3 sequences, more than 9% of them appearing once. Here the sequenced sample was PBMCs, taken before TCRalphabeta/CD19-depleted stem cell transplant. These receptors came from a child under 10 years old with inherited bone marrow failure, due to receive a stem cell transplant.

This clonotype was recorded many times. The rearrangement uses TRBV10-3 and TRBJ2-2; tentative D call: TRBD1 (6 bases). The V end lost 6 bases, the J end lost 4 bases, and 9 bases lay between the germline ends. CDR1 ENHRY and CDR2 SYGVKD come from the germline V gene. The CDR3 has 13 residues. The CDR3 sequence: CAIRDSRTGELFF. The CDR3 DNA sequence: TGTGCCATCAGGGACAGCCGCACCGGGGAGCTGTTTTTT.

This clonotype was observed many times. Written as DNA, the CDR3 is TGCAGCGGAGGCGGGGGGGCGGGCGATACGCAGTATTTT. Encoded protein: CSGGGGAGDTQYF. The chain carries TRBV29-1 and TRBJ2-3, with 9 bases that match TRBD2. The V gene's germline CDR1 is SQVTM and CDR2 ANQGSEA. The trim removed 7 bases at V and 6 bases at J, leaving 8 bases unmatched. This CDR3 has 13 residues.

CDR3 DNA: TGTGCCATCAGTGAGTCGTGGACAGATACGCAGTATTTT. This codes for CAISESWTDTQYF. The V gene is TRBV10-3, the J gene TRBJ2-3; D is ambiguous. Germline CDR1 ENHRY, CDR2 SYGVKD. The V and J ends lost 0 bases and 3 bases respectively, with 4 bases between them. The CDR3 has 13 amino acids.

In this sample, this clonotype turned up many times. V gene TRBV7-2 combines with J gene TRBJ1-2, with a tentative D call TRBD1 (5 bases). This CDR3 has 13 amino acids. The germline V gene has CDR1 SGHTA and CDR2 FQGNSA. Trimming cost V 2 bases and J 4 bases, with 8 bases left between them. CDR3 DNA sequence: TGTGCCAGCAGCTTAACACAGGTCTATGGCTACACCTTC. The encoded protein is CASSLTQVYGYTF. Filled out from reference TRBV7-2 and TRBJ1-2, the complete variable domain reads GAGVSQSPSNKVTEKGKDVELRCDPISGHTALYWYRQSLGQGLEFLIYFQGNSAPDKSGLPSDRFSAERTGGSVSTLTIQRTQQEDSAVYLCASSLTQVYGYTFGSGTRLTVV.